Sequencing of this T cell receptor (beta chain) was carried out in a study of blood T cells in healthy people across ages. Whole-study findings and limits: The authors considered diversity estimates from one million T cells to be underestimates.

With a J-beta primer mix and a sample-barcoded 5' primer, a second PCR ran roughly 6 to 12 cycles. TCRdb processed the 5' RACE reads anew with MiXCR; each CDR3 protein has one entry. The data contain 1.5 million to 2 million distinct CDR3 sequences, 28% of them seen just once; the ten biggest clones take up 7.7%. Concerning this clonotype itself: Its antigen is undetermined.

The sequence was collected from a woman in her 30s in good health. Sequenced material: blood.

CDR3 DNA: TGTGCCAGCAGTGAACAAGCGGGGTATGAGCAGTTCTTC. Amino acids: CASSEQAGYEQFF. The chain uses TRBV2 and TRBJ2-1, with 7 bases fitting TRBD2. The CDR3 totals 13 residues. The V and J ends lost 2 bases and 8 bases, in that order; junction bases with no gene match: 3. Germline CDR1 and CDR2: SNHLY and FYNNEI.